These 32 T cell receptor beta chains originate from one sample sequenced in a study of T cells after yellow fever vaccination. TCRdb fed the 5' RACE reads into MiXCR, producing one record per CDR3 protein. The table has around 330,000 distinct CDR3 sequences, around 4% seen once. The sequenced sample was PBMCs, obtained on the day of the yellow fever booster vaccination. The receptor set was obtained from a man aged 18 to 30 who received the YFV17D yellow fever vaccine.

The sample holds many counts of this clonotype. This chain joins TRBV5-1 and TRBJ2-7; the D gene could be TRBD1 or TRBD2 (5 bases each). Deletions cut 6 bases from V and 2 bases from J, with 12 bases between. CDR1 is SGHRS and CDR2 is YFSETQ in the germline V gene. This CDR3 region has 13 residues. The CDR3 bases are TGCGCCAGCAACGGGGACCGAGCCTACGAGCAGTACTTC. Protein: CASNGDRAYEQYF. The full variable domain, its missing parts supplied by reference TRBV5-1 and TRBJ2-7, is KAGVTQTPRYLIKTRGQQVTLSCSPISGHRSVSWYQQTPGQGLQFLFEYFSETQRNKGNFPGRFSGRQFSNSRSEMNVSTLELGDSALYLCASNGDRAYEQYFGPGTRLTVT.

The sample holds many counts of this clonotype. J is TRBJ1-5 and V is TRBV18; 9 positions match TRBD1. The length of the CDR3 is 16 residues. The V and J ends lost 0 bases and 6 bases, in that order; junction bases with no gene match: 6. Looked up from germline, CDR1 is KGHSH and CDR2 is LQKENI. The CDR3 loop is CASSPPGQGGGQPQHF. The CDR3 DNA follows: TGTGCCAGCTCACCACCGGGACAGGGAGGTGGTCAGCCCCAGCATTTT.

The rearrangement links TRBV19 to TRBJ1-2; TRBD1 aligns across 9 bases. V shed 6 bases and J 6 bases; nucleotides not matched to a gene: 8. This CDR3 has 14 residues. The germline V gene has CDR1 LNHDA and CDR2 SQIVND (reference sequence). CDR3 loop: CASSATGGHDGYTF. CDR3 sequence (DNA): TGTGCCAGTAGCGCGACAGGGGGTCACGATGGCTACACCTTC.

This clonotype was detected ten times or more. V gene TRBV4-3 combines with J gene TRBJ2-5; 7 bases are a match to TRBD2. Trimming at V came to 0 bases and at J to 2 bases, leaving 6 bases not matched to a gene. The CDR3 sequence is 16 residues long. The germline gives CDR1 LGHNA, CDR2 YSLEER. In DNA form, the CDR3 reads TGCGCCAGCAGCCAAGAATGGTCTAGCGGACAAGAGACCCAGTACTTC. It translates to CASSQEWSSGQETQYF.

This clonotype was counted many times. A read error may produce the germline difference seen at one junction end. V usage is TRBV5-1 and J usage is TRBJ1-1, with TRBD1 as a possible D gene (5 bases). CDR3 length: 14 residues. Germline values: CDR1 SGHRS, CDR2 YFSETQ. The CDR3 sequence: CASGLRSGGTEAFF. CDR3 DNA: TGCGCCAGCGGCTTAAGATCGGGGGGGACTGAAGCTTTCTTT.

This clonotype showed up many times. This rearrangement joins TRBV19 to TRBJ1-5, with 9 bases fitting TRBD1. V shed 4 bases, J shed 4 bases, and the junction held 5 bases outside the gene matches. Germline CDR1 LNHDA, CDR2 SQIVND (reference sequence). This CDR3 comprises 15 residues. The DNA for the CDR3 is TGTGCCAGTAGTAGACCGGGACAGGGAAATCAGCCCCAGCATTTT. Its translation: CASSRPGQGNQPQHF.

This clonotype was detected only a few times. The rearrangement joins TRBV5-1 to TRBJ1-5; D uncertain. The CDR3 runs to 15 residues. Germline V gene data show CDR1 as SGHRS and CDR2 as YFSETQ. Trimming removed 1 base from V and 5 bases from J, with 13 bases in between. The CDR3 DNA is TGCGCCAGCAGCTTGATAGGCAGGTCTGATCAGCCCCAGCATTTT. This sequence encodes CASSLIGRSDQPQHF.

This clonotype was counted ten times or more. The rearrangement uses TRBV5-1 and TRBJ1-1; D is possibly TRBD1 (6 bases). Looked up from germline, CDR1 is SGHRS and CDR2 is YFSETQ. Trimming stripped 5 bases from V and 1 base from J, with 15 bases between. The length of the CDR3 is 15 residues. The CDR3 region has the DNA TGCGCCAGCAGACTAATGACAGGAACGAACACTGAAGCTTTCTTT. Its translation is CASRLMTGTNTEAFF. The variable domain in full, completed from reference TRBV5-1 and TRBJ1-1, reads KAGVTQTPRYLIKTRGQQVTLSCSPISGHRSVSWYQQTPGQGLQFLFEYFSETQRNKGNFPGRFSGRQFSNSRSEMNVSTLELGDSALYLCASRLMTGTNTEAFFGQGTRLTVV.

This clonotype was seen at least ten times. This chain links TRBV10-3 with TRBJ2-3, with D maybe TRBD2 (6 bases). The CDR3 runs to 14 residues. CDR1 and CDR2 (germline): ENHRY, SYGVKD. Between the trimmed V and J ends, which lost 8 bases and 2 bases, there was a span of 14 bases. The CDR3 protein is CAIGIGGATDTQYF. The CDR3 bases are TGTGCCATCGGGATTGGCGGGGCCACAGATACGCAGTATTTT.

This clonotype was detected many times. The chain joins TRBV6-5 to TRBJ2-5; 8 bases align to TRBD1. CDR3 length equals 16 residues. V lost 0 bases, J lost 5 bases, and 8 bases stayed unmatched. Per the germline V gene, CDR1 is MNHEY and CDR2 is SVGAGI. In DNA, the CDR3 is TGTGCCAGCAGTTACTCGGATTCGACAGGGGTGGAGACCCAGTACTTC. Translation: CASSYSDSTGVETQYF.

The chain links TRBV7-3 to TRBJ2-1, with D hard to call. Germline V gives CDR1 SGHTA, CDR2 FQGTGA. The CDR3 runs to 13 residues. Trimming shortened V by 2 bases and J by 7 bases, and 9 bases separated the two germline ends. CDR3 DNA: TGTGCCAGCAGCTTAGGTCTAGAGAATGAGCAGTTCTTC. This translates into CASSLGLENEQFF.

This clonotype was observed a few times. The rearrangement uses TRBV5-4 and TRBJ2-3; the match to TRBD1 covers 9 bases. The CDR3 has 15 amino acids. Germline CDR1 reads SGHNT; CDR2 reads YYREEE (reference sequence). The ends lost 4 bases at V and 4 bases at J; junction bases unmatched: 7. CDR3: CASSPGQGRADTQYF. The CDR3 DNA reads as TGTGCCAGCAGCCCTGGACAGGGGAGAGCAGATACGCAGTATTTT.

This clonotype was picked up many times. This rearrangement joins TRBV19 to TRBJ1-2; D gene ambiguous. The CDR3 extends over 13 amino acids. Trimming shortened V by 8 bases and J by 0 bases, and 10 bases separated the two germline ends. CDR1 and CDR2 from the germline V gene are LNHDA and SQIVND (reference sequence). The CDR3 DNA reads as TGTGCCAGTTCGGCGGGGACTAACTATGGCTACACCTTC. It yields the protein CASSAGTNYGYTF.

V usage is TRBV19 and J usage is TRBJ1-5; maybe TRBD1 (5 bases). The CDR3 runs to 14 residues. Germline V gene sequence: CDR1 LNHDA, CDR2 SQIVND (reference sequence). Trimming shortened V by 3 bases and J by 2 bases, and 8 bases separated the two germline ends. CDR3 nucleotide sequence: TGTGCCAGTAGTATCCAGGGTGGCAATCAGCCCCAGCATTTT. Residues: CASSIQGGNQPQHF.

This clonotype was observed at least ten times. The chain employs TRBV5-1 and TRBJ2-7, with a weak D call TRBD1 (6 bases). Trimming removed 7 bases at V and 5 bases at J, with 19 bases between. Per the germline V gene, CDR1 is SGHRS and CDR2 is YFSETQ. The CDR3 spans 14 residues. The DNA for the CDR3 is TGCGCCAGCCAACCTCAGGGGTCCCTTAACGAGCAGTACTTC. It specifies CASQPQGSLNEQYF.

This clonotype has a count of ten or more. V usage is TRBV7-2 and J usage is TRBJ2-5; the D is unclear. V lost 5 bases to trimming and J lost 5 bases, with 12 bases between them. The CDR3 spans 13 residues. Per the germline V gene, CDR1 is SGHTA and CDR2 is FQGNSA. CDR3 in DNA: TGTGCCAGCAGCACCCAGGAGCTCGAGACCCAGTACTTC. As protein: CASSTQELETQYF. Full variable domain (remainder filled in from reference TRBV7-2 and TRBJ2-5): GAGVSQSPSNKVTEKGKDVELRCDPISGHTALYWYRQSLGQGLEFLIYFQGNSAPDKSGLPSDRFSAERTGGSVSTLTIQRTQQEDSAVYLCASSTQELETQYFGPGTRLLVL.

This clonotype was seen repeatedly, ten times or more. This rearrangement joins TRBV7-8 to TRBJ2-1, with 11 bases matching TRBD2. The CDR3 contains 14 residues. The ends lost 5 bases at V and 7 bases at J; junction bases unmatched: 4. Germline V gene lookup returns CDR1 SGHVS and CDR2 FQNEAQ. CDR3 protein: CASSQTSGVNEQFF. DNA of the CDR3: TGTGCCAGCAGCCAGACTAGCGGGGTAAATGAGCAGTTCTTC.

The rearrangement links TRBV20-1 to TRBJ2-5, with no clear D. The V gene's germline CDR1 is DFQATT and CDR2 SNEGSKA (reference sequence). The V and J ends lost 0 bases and 4 bases respectively, with 3 bases between them. The CDR3 is made up of 11 amino acids. The CDR3 DNA reads as TGCAGTGCTAGAGATCGAGAGACCCAGTACTTC. Translated, it gives CSARDRETQYF.

This clonotype has ten or more counts. The rearrangement joins TRBV10-3 to TRBJ2-5; D is unclear. This CDR3 has 18 residues. Trimming left V 2 bases short and J 1 base short, with 20 bases between. CDR1 is ENHRY, CDR2 SYGVKD, per germline. The CDR3 is CAISERSWATLLQETQYF. Here the CDR3 DNA reads TGTGCCATCAGTGAGCGGAGCTGGGCGACTTTACTCCAAGAGACCCAGTACTTC.

This clonotype was recorded a few times. This chain links TRBV28 with TRBJ2-3, with D uncertain. Trimming removed 2 bases at V and 5 bases at J, with 8 bases between. The CDR3 contains 13 residues. Germline CDR1 reads MDHEN; CDR2 reads SYDVKM. CDR3 in amino acids: CASSLNIGDTQYF. Written as DNA, the CDR3 is TGTGCCAGCAGTTTAAATATTGGAGATACGCAGTATTTT.

This clonotype was observed a handful of times. The chain employs TRBV7-2 and TRBJ1-3; perhaps TRBD1 as D (5 bases). V gave up 5 bases and J gave up 0 bases, with 11 bases separating them. CDR3 length: 15 residues. Germline V gene sequence: CDR1 SGHTA, CDR2 FQGNSA. This chain's CDR3 is CASSPTGNSGNTIYF. The CDR3 DNA reads as TGTGCCAGCAGCCCAACAGGCAACTCTGGAAACACCATATATTTT.

This clonotype turned up a few times. The genes are TRBV29-1 and TRBJ2-3; no firm D call. The CDR3 consists of 12 residues. From germline, CDR1 is SQVTM and CDR2 ANQGSEA. Deletions cut 4 bases from V and 6 bases from J, with 11 bases between. CDR3 in DNA: TGCAGCGTTGGGACCAGGTCGGATACGCAGTATTTT. Translation: CSVGTRSDTQYF.

This clonotype was seen many times. J is TRBJ2-7 and V is TRBV7-2, with D tentatively TRBD2 (7 bases). The CDR3 consists of 15 residues. Germline CDR1 SGHTA, CDR2 FQGNSA. V was shortened by 4 bases and J by 6 bases, with 19 bases between the two germline ends. The CDR3 DNA reads as TGTGCCAGCAGCTCGCTCTGGGGGGGGCTTACCGAGCAGTACTTC. Protein sequence: CASSSLWGGLTEQYF.

This clonotype was detected many times. The CDR3 protein is CASTPGGYMNTEAFF. The CDR3 DNA reads TGTGCCAGCACGCCGGGGGGTTACATGAACACTGAAGCTTTCTTT. This rearrangement joins TRBV28 to TRBJ1-1; tentative D call: TRBD1 (5 bases). CDR3 size: 15 residues. CDR1 is MDHEN, CDR2 SYDVKM, per germline. The ends were cut back, 7 bases at V and 0 bases at J, with 15 bases in the middle.

V is TRBV5-1 and J is TRBJ2-6, with D possibly being TRBD2 (6 bases). Germline CDR1 is SGHRS and CDR2 is YFSETQ. The CDR3 has 19 residues. Deletions cut 3 bases from V and 0 bases from J, with 19 bases between. The CDR3 DNA reads TGCGCCAGCAGCTCGAGACCCGTCGGGGGTTTCTCTGGGGCCAACGTCCTGACTTTC. Amino acid sequence: CASSSRPVGGFSGANVLTF.

The sample holds a few counts of this clonotype. The rearrangement uses TRBV6-6 and TRBJ1-5; D is ambiguous. This CDR3 region has 13 residues. Looked up from germline, CDR1 is MNHNY and CDR2 is SVGAGI (reference sequence). V was pared by 6 bases and J by 6 bases, with 12 bases between. In DNA, the CDR3 is TGTGCCAGCAGAACCGGGGTTAGTCAGCCCCAGCATTTT. Translated, it gives CASRTGVSQPQHF.

The J gene is TRBJ2-5, the V gene TRBV5-1; weak D call: TRBD2 (6 bases). The CDR3 has 13 residues. V dropped 6 bases and J dropped 5 bases, with 14 bases sitting between them. Per the germline V gene, CDR1 is SGHRS and CDR2 is YFSETQ. The CDR3 sequence is CASTTSSAETQYF. The CDR3 DNA reads TGCGCCAGCACCACTTCTAGCGCGGAGACCCAGTACTTC.

This clonotype turned up a few times. This chain links TRBV20-1 with TRBJ2-5, with 8 nucleotides matching TRBD2. V lost 6 bases to trimming and J lost 5 bases; unmatched junction nucleotides: 5. Looked up from germline, CDR1 is DFQATT and CDR2 is SNEGSKA (reference sequence). The CDR3 sequence is 12 residues long. CDR3 sequence: CSASTSDETQYF. The DNA for the CDR3 is TGCAGTGCCTCGACTAGCGACGAGACCCAGTACTTC.

This clonotype was counted ten times or more. The CDR3 spells CSVDTYNEQFF. CDR3 coding DNA: TGCAGCGTTGACACCTACAATGAGCAGTTCTTC. V is TRBV29-1 and J is TRBJ2-1; D is unclear. Germline assignment: CDR1 SQVTM and CDR2 ANQGSEA. The CDR3 sequence is 11 residues long. Between the trimmed V and J ends, which lost 3 bases and 2 bases, there was a span of 2 bases.

This clonotype was counted a few times. The chain has TRBV12-3 or TRBV12-4 and TRBJ2-1, with TRBD2 matching over 9 bases. The ends lost 5 bases at V and 4 bases at J; junction bases unmatched: 6. The CDR3 extends over 15 amino acids. CDR3 in amino acids: CASSPAGGPYNEQFF. CDR3 sequence (DNA): TGTGCCAGCAGTCCCGCGGGGGGGCCATACAATGAGCAGTTCTTC.

Many counts were recorded for this clonotype. The genes are TRBV7-9 and TRBJ2-2; 8 nucleotides agree with TRBD1. With 5 bases clipped from V and 1 base from J, the junction kept 3 bases outside the gene matches. This CDR3 contains 15 residues. Germline-derived CDR1 and CDR2 are SEHNR and FQNEAQ (reference sequence). The CDR3 here is CASSPGGRNTGELFF. In DNA form, the CDR3 reads TGTGCCAGCAGCCCAGGGGGCCGGAACACCGGGGAGCTGTTTTTT.

This clonotype appeared many times. The chain carries TRBV6-1 and TRBJ1-5; TRBD1 is a possible D gene (5 bases). The V and J ends lost 10 bases and 4 bases respectively, with 14 bases between them. This CDR3 spans 13 amino acids. CDR1 and CDR2 from the germline V gene are MNHNS and SASEGT. CDR3 loop: CAIQQRGNQPQHF. CDR3 in DNA: TGTGCCATACAACAGAGGGGAAATCAGCCCCAGCATTTT.